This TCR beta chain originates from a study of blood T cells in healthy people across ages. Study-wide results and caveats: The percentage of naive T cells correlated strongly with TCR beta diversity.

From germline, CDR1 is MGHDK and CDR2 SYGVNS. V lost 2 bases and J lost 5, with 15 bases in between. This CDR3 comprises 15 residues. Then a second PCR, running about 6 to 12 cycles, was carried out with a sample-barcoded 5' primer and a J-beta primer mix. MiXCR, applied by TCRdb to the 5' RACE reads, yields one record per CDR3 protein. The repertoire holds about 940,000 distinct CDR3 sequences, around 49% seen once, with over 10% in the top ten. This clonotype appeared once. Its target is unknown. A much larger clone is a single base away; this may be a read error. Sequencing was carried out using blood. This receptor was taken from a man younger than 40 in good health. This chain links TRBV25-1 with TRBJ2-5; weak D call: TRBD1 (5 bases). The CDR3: CASSERVTASETQYF. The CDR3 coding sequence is TGTGCCAGCAGTGAAAGGGTGACAGCCTCGGAGACCCAGTACTTC. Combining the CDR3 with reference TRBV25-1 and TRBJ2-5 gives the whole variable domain EADIYQTPRYLVIGTGKKITLECSQTMGHDKMYWYQQDPGMELHLIHYSYGVNSTEKGDLSSESTVSRIRTEHFPLTLESARPSHTSQYLCASSERVTASETQYFGPGTRLLVL.